What follows describes a single T cell receptor (beta chain). In germline, CDR1 is LNHNV, CDR2 YYDKDF (reference sequence). Germline trimming cut 4 bases from V and 2 bases from J; bases unmatched to any gene: 5. This CDR3 spans 14 amino acids. The entry originates in a study of shared clonotypes between healthy human individuals. Naive CD8 cells were CD45RO-negative, positively selected for CCR7, excluding terminally differentiated effector memory CD45RA+ cells. Libraries were prepared by immunoSEQ multiplex PCR; TCRdb keeps only in-frame clonotypes and omits some of them. The sample includes about 2.1 million clones, about 93% of them seen just once.

The sequenced sample was naive CD8+ T cells from PBMCs. The chain couples TRBV15 to TRBJ2-7, with 7 bases that match TRBD2. The origin of this receptor is a man between 18 and 35 years old in good health. Some clones in this sample may be carry-over from other donors' samples. The CDR3 sequence: CATSMGGGPYEQYF. CDR3 sequence (DNA): TGTGCCACCAGCATGGGCGGGGGACCCTACGAGCAGTACTTC.